This T cell receptor beta chain comes out of a study of blood T cell repertoires in COVID-19. Study overall: Whether acute or convalescent, the COVID-19 samples came from the United States, Italy and Spain. In each case, the material was cDNA or gDNA derived from T cells, B-cell-depleted T cells, or PBMCs.

CDR3 length: 17 residues. Per the germline V gene, CDR1 is LGHNA and CDR2 is YSLEER. Trimming removed 1 base from V and 2 bases from J, with 14 bases in between. Per the study methods: The assay estimated nucleated cells by amplifying reference gene primers. The protocol was immunoSEQ multiplex PCR, while the TCRdb copy is restricted to in-frame clones and leaves out a portion. V, J and clone size were drawn from that table, and D and trimming were deduced from the DNA. This sample has 150,000 to 200,000 clones, with less than 90% found just once. A single count supports this clone. The receptor was derived from a woman in her 70s with acute or convalescent COVID-19. V is TRBV4-3 and J is TRBJ1-4, with a weak D call TRBD1 (5 bases). Sequencing was carried out using peripheral blood. CDR3 amino acids: CASSQATQAPTNEKLFF. In DNA, the CDR3 is TGCGCCAGCAGCCAAGCCACACAGGCACCGACTAATGAAAAACTGTTTTTT.